One and the same sample provided the 26 T cell receptor beta chains below, sequenced in a study of T cells in Graves' hyperthyroidism and ophthalmopathy (dated by TCRdb to between 2018 and 2021). The library was obtained by multiplex PCR. TCRdb shows the sequencer as Illumina HiSeq 2000. Amplification of TCR beta CDR3 regions was carried out from RNA transcripts. The first round of RT-PCR for the TCR CDR3 was performed with the HTBI primer set and the Qiagen OneStep RT-PCR kit. TCRdb handled the public reads itself, with Q25 trimming in fastp and clone calling in MiXCR, and kept productive beta chains. Merged by CDR3 protein, the rows form single entries marked with the most common genes and DNA. Within this sample are roughly 650,000 distinct CDR3 sequences, with roughly 15% of them counted one time only. The ten largest account for roughly 3.5% of the sample. Sequencing was performed on blood. The receptors here all came from a woman in her 40s with Graves' ophthalmopathy.

The chain recombines TRBV7-9 with TRBJ1-4; D is undetermined. The CDR3 consists of 15 residues. V lost 2 bases and J 6 bases, leaving 13 bases between the germline ends. Germline CDR1 reads SEHNR; CDR2 reads FQNEAQ (reference sequence). The CDR3 reads CASSLKRGEDEKLFF. The CDR3 DNA reads TGTGCCAGCAGCTTAAAGCGCGGGGAAGATGAAAAACTGTTTTTT.

The CDR3 reads CASSQERTTRHEQYF. The DNA for the CDR3 is TGTGCCAGCAGCCAAGAACGGACCACTAGGCACGAGCAGTACTTC. This chain links TRBV14 with TRBJ2-7; D is possibly TRBD2 (5 bases). Germline CDR1 SGHDN, CDR2 FVKESK. This CDR3 is built from 15 residues. V was pared by 0 bases and J by 5 bases, with 14 bases between.

This clonotype was counted many times. This rearrangement joins TRBV6-1 to TRBJ1-3; perhaps TRBD1 as D (5 bases). The CDR3 has 16 residues. Germline loops: CDR1 MNHNS, CDR2 SASEGT. With 8 bases removed from V and 0 bases from J, the gap between germline ends came to 17 bases. The CDR3 sequence: CASQEWDGFSGNTIYF. The CDR3 bases are TGTGCCAGCCAGGAATGGGACGGATTCTCTGGAAACACCATATATTTT.

This clonotype appeared many times. The chain combines TRBV6-2 or TRBV6-3 with TRBJ2-7; D is perhaps TRBD2 (5 bases). Germline CDR1 reads MNHEY; CDR2 reads SVGEGT. V lost 6 bases and J lost 2, with 11 bases in between. This CDR3 contains 13 residues. The CDR3: CASREGTAYEQYF. As DNA, the CDR3 is TGTGCCAGCAGAGAGGGCACGGCCTACGAGCAGTACTTC.

Points on this clonotype: Possible read error: a much larger clone is one base away. The rearrangement joins TRBV3-1 to TRBJ2-1; 12 bases fit TRBD2. The CDR3 spans 16 residues. Germline CDR1 LGHDT, CDR2 YNNKEL (reference sequence). CDR3 in DNA: TGTGCCAACAGCCGGGCTAGCGGGAGGGCCGTGAATGAGCAGTTCTTC. Its translation: CANSRASGRAVNEQFF.

This chain joins TRBV28 and TRBJ1-6, with TRBD1 matching over 7 bases. V trimming: 6 bases; J trimming: 8 bases; junction bases outside the gene matches: 4. Germline V gives CDR1 MDHEN, CDR2 SYDVKM. The CDR3 extends over 13 amino acids. Here the CDR3 DNA reads TGTGCCAGCAGCACAGGGGATTATTCACCCCTCCACTTT. Translated: CASSTGDYSPLHF. Together with reference TRBV28 and TRBJ1-6, the CDR3 gives the full variable domain: DVKVTQSSRYLVKRTGEKVFLECVQDMDHENMFWYRQDPGLGLRLIYFSYDVKMKEKGDIPEGYSVSREKKERFSLILESASTNQTSMYLCASSTGDYSPLHFGNGTRLTVT.

At least ten counts were recorded for this clonotype. J is TRBJ2-1 and V is TRBV18, with D perhaps TRBD1 (5 bases). Germline V CDR1 and CDR2: KGHSH, LQKENI. The CDR3 runs 15 residues. With 1 base removed from V and 1 base from J, the gap between germline ends came to 8 bases. The CDR3 reads CASSPQGISYNEQFF. In DNA, the CDR3 is TGTGCCAGCTCACCACAGGGGATTTCCTACAATGAGCAGTTCTTC.

This clonotype was observed at least ten times. V is TRBV6-2 or TRBV6-3 and J is TRBJ1-1, with D maybe TRBD1 (5 bases). V was shortened by 2 bases and J by 8 bases, with 24 bases between the two germline ends. Looked up from germline, CDR1 is MNHEY and CDR2 is SVGEGT. The CDR3 totals 17 residues. CDR3 coding DNA: TGTGCCAGCAGTTACCAAAACCGAGCCCCAGGGCGGCCCGAAGCTTTCTTT. It codes for CASSYQNRAPGRPEAFF.

The chain links TRBV6-2 or TRBV6-3 to TRBJ2-2; D might be TRBD2 (6 bases). The CDR3 runs 16 residues. The ends were cut back, 6 bases at V and 4 bases at J, with 18 bases in the middle. Per the germline V gene, CDR1 is MNHEY and CDR2 is SVGEGT. The CDR3 region has the DNA TGTGCCAGCAGAGTCCCGGGACTGGAGGGCACCGGGGAGCTGTTTTTT. Translated, it gives CASRVPGLEGTGELFF.

Note on this clonotype: A clone one base away is much larger, so this may be a read error. The chain carries TRBV29-1 and TRBJ2-1; TRBD2 is a possible D gene (7 bases). Germline-derived CDR1 and CDR2 are SQVTM and ANQGSEA. Trimming removed 4 bases at V and 5 bases at J, with 21 bases between. The CDR3 spans 16 residues. CDR3 residues: CSVGGGAVGSDNEQFF. CDR3 sequence (DNA): TGCAGCGTTGGTGGGGGGGCCGTAGGCTCTGACAATGAGCAGTTCTTC.

This clonotype has ten or more counts. The chain joins TRBV6-1 to TRBJ1-1; possible D gene TRBD1, 6 bases. Per the germline V gene, CDR1 is MNHNS and CDR2 is SASEGT. CDR3 size: 12 residues. Deletions cut 8 bases from V and 0 bases from J, with 7 bases between. CDR3 residues: CASGDMNTEAFF. CDR3 sequence (DNA): TGTGCCAGCGGGGACATGAACACTGAAGCTTTCTTT.

This clonotype was found many times. V and J are TRBV5-1 and TRBJ2-3; TRBD1 matches at 9 bases. Germline CDR1 SGHRS, CDR2 YFSETQ. V gave up 2 bases and J gave up 5 bases; unmatched junction bases: 3. The length of the CDR3 is 14 residues. CDR3 coding DNA: TGCGCCAGCAGCTTCTACAGGGGGCGAGATACGCAGTATTTT. Translating it yields CASSFYRGRDTQYF.

This clonotype has at least ten counts. This chain links TRBV3-1 with TRBJ2-2; 13 bases fit TRBD2. With 5 bases clipped from V and 3 bases from J, the junction kept 6 bases outside the gene matches. The CDR3 is made up of 17 amino acids. The V gene's germline CDR1 is LGHDT and CDR2 YNNKEL (reference sequence). This chain's CDR3 is CASSKGLAGVDTGELFF. The DNA of the CDR3 is TGTGCCAGCAGCAAAGGACTAGCGGGAGTGGACACCGGGGAGCTGTTTTTT.

This clonotype was seen more than once but under ten times. This chain connects TRBV7-8 to TRBJ2-2, with D possibly being TRBD1 or TRBD2 (5 bases each). CDR1 and CDR2 from the germline V gene are SGHVS and FQNEAQ. The CDR3 is made up of 14 amino acids. V was clipped by 8 bases and J by 4 bases, with 14 bases between them. This CDR3 is CASGLEGLTGELFF. In DNA form, the CDR3 reads TGTGCCAGCGGCCTCGAGGGGCTCACCGGGGAGCTGTTTTTT.

Many counts were recorded for this clonotype. CDR3 coding DNA: TGTGCCAGCAGCGATGGAGGGACCGGAGGAGATACGCAGTATTTT. It translates to CASSDGGTGGDTQYF. This chain uses TRBV28 with TRBJ2-3; D may be TRBD2 (6 bases). V lost 6 bases, J lost 5 bases, and 18 bases lay in between. The CDR3 is 15 residues long. Per germline, CDR1 MDHEN and CDR2 SYDVKM.

This clonotype has a count of ten or more. J is TRBJ2-1 and V is TRBV2; D unresolved. CDR1 and CDR2 (germline): SNHLY, FYNNEI. The CDR3 runs to 16 residues. Deletions cut 2 bases from V and 0 bases from J, with 11 bases between. CDR3 DNA: TGTGCCAGCAGTGAATTGCCGGCGAGCTCCTACAATGAGCAGTTCTTC. This gives the protein CASSELPASSYNEQFF.

The V call is TRBV29-1, the J call TRBJ2-5; perhaps TRBD2 as D (6 bases). The CDR3 is made up of 16 amino acids. V was cut by 0 bases and J by 4 bases, with 18 bases left in between. CDR1 and CDR2 (germline): SQVTM, ANQGSEA. The DNA of the CDR3 is TGCAGCGTTGAAGACCCTGAGACTAGTGGGGGAGAGACCCAGTACTTC. This sequence encodes CSVEDPETSGGETQYF.

This clonotype has just one count. This CDR3 is CAWNHDRGSSSPLHF. CDR3 DNA sequence: TGTGCCTGGAACCACGACAGGGGTTCATCTTCACCCCTCCACTTT. The V call is TRBV30, the J call TRBJ1-6, with 8 bases identical to TRBD1. The CDR3 contains 15 residues. Losses at the gene ends were 4 bases for V and 9 bases for J; bases not matched to a gene: 11. Germline CDR1 is GTSNPN and CDR2 is SVGIG (reference sequence).

This clonotype showed up just a few times. This may arise from a read error, as a much more abundant clone is one base away. This sequence joins TRBV30 and TRBJ1-1; a weak D match, TRBD1 (5 bases). The germline gives CDR1 GTSNPN, CDR2 SVGIG (reference sequence). The CDR3 has 13 residues. The CDR3 bases are TGTGGCTGGGGGTCTGAGAGTTGGACTGAAGCTTTCTTT. Its translation: CGWGSESWTEAFF.

In its sample, this clonotype was seen many times. The gene calls are TRBV12-3 or TRBV12-4 and TRBJ2-7; TRBD2 aligns across 12 bases. The CDR3 runs 15 residues. V gave up 6 bases and J gave up 2 bases; unmatched junction bases: 5. The CDR3 DNA follows: TGTGCCAGCAGCCGACTAGCGGGAGCCCCCTACGAGCAGTACTTC. This codes for CASSRLAGAPYEQYF.

This clonotype was detected ten times or more. CDR3 amino acids: CASSQVQGGQPQHF. The DNA of the CDR3 is TGTGCCAGCAGCCAAGTGCAGGGTGGCCAGCCCCAGCATTTT. This chain uses TRBV3-1 with TRBJ1-5; the D gene is possibly TRBD1 (5 bases). Trimming removed 1 base at V and 7 bases at J, with 11 bases between. Germline V CDR1 and CDR2: LGHDT, YNNKEL (reference sequence). The CDR3 is made up of 14 amino acids.

The chain combines TRBV2 with TRBJ2-3; D may correspond to TRBD1 or TRBD2 (6 bases each). Germline V lookup: CDR1 SNHLY, CDR2 FYNNEI. The CDR3 runs 14 residues. V gave up 6 bases and J gave up 0 bases, with 10 bases separating them. DNA of the CDR3: TGTGCCAGCAGACAGGGACTTAGCACAGATACGCAGTATTTT. Its translation: CASRQGLSTDTQYF. Complete variable domain (other parts from reference TRBV2 and TRBJ2-3): EPEVTQTPSHQVTQMGQEVILRCVPISNHLYFYWYRQILGQKVEFLVSFYNNEISEKSEIFDDQFSVERPDGSNFTLKIRSTKLEDSAMYFCASRQGLSTDTQYFGPGTRLTVL.

This clonotype occurred many times. The genes are TRBV5-1 and TRBJ2-3; no firm D call. The V and J ends lost 0 bases and 11 bases respectively, with 16 bases between them. CDR1 SGHRS and CDR2 YFSETQ come from the germline V gene. The CDR3 sequence is 14 residues long. CDR3 coding DNA: TGCGCCAGCAGCTTGGATGGCGACAATAACTTGCAGTATTTT. The encoded protein is CASSLDGDNNLQYF.

This clonotype was counted a few times. This sequence joins TRBV15 and TRBJ1-2; D is uncertain. The CDR3 has 15 residues. With 1 base removed from V and 4 bases from J, the gap between germline ends came to 13 bases. Looked up from germline, CDR1 is LNHNV and CDR2 is YYDKDF (reference sequence). CDR3 DNA sequence: TGTGCCACCAGCAGAGCAAGTCAGGCGCTCTATGGCTACACCTTC. This sequence encodes CATSRASQALYGYTF.

In regard to this clonotype: Possible read error: a much larger clone is one base away. The rearrangement joins TRBV28 to TRBJ1-4; 7 bases agree with TRBD1. Trimming removed 2 bases from V and 8 bases from J; junction bases left unmatched: 8. Germline-derived CDR1 and CDR2 are MDHEN and SYDVKM. This CDR3 is built from 15 residues. The CDR3 DNA sequence: TGTGCCAGCAGTTTAGTAGGGGGCAGATACGAAAAACTGTTTTTT. Amino acids: CASSLVGGRYEKLFF.

This clonotype turned up a few times. The chain couples TRBV18 to TRBJ2-5, with D possibly TRBD1 on 5 matching bases. The CDR3 covers 14 residues. Deletions cut 3 bases from V and 1 base from J, with 9 bases between. CDR1 and CDR2 (germline): KGHSH, LQKENI. CDR3 in DNA: TGTGCCAGCTCACCGAAAGGGGCCCAAGAGACCCAGTACTTC. It specifies CASSPKGAQETQYF.